Here is one TCR beta chain with its context. The antigen remains unidentified. The entry originates in a study of cytomegalovirus exposure and HLA in healthy donors. Across the study: Falling in the Caucasian-associated ancestry cluster were about 82% of under 450 genotyped donors. Points from the study as a whole: Presence/absence analyses supposed approximately even sequencing depth among donors. Analyzed later, most CMV-associated TCR beta chains appeared HLA-restricted.

Germline V gene data show CDR1 as ENHRY and CDR2 as SYGVKD. V lost 4 bases, J lost 1 base, and 8 bases stayed unmatched. The CDR3 has 16 amino acids. The primer mix had 60 Vbeta and 13 Jbeta primers. As processed by the authors: In a later analysis, the count reached approximately 80 million unique TCR beta chains, with about 12 million shared. Data came from immunoSEQ multiplex PCR; TCRdb stores just in-frame clones and leaves some out. For V, J and clone size, that table is used; D and trimming come from the DNA. This sample carries over 150,000 clones, roughly four fifths of them seen once, and the ten largest clones take 0.075% to 0.1%.

This clonotype originated in a boy aged 2 to 9 in good health and CMV-seronegative. Source material: PBMCs. The V call is TRBV10-3, the J call TRBJ2-3, with 7 bases matching TRBD1. The CDR3 coding sequence is TGTGCCATCAGTGTGACAGGGATAAGGGGCACAGATACGCAGTATTTT. Translated, it gives CAISVTGIRGTDTQYF.